A single sample gave rise to the 4 T cell receptor beta chains below, sequenced in a study of blood T cells in healthy people across ages. A second PCR, run for about 7 to 11 cycles, used a sample-barcoded 5' primer plus a J-beta primer mix. In TCRdb, the 5' RACE reads were re-called with MiXCR into one record per CDR3 protein. The profile shows hundreds of thousands of distinct CDR3 sequences, 21% of them singletons. Sequencing was done on a sample of blood. These receptors were collected from a man between 65 and 85 years old in good health.

This clonotype occurred a few times. The V call is TRBV12-3 or TRBV12-4, the J call TRBJ2-5; D is ambiguous. This CDR3 is 12 amino acids long. The germline V and J ends were trimmed by 8 bases and 11 bases, with 18 bases remaining between them. The CDR3 region has the DNA TGTGCCAGCGGACCCGGGCCCGTCGAACAGTACTTC. This translates into CASGPGPVEQYF.

The CDR3 sequence: CASSQEGGSGQGLTGELFF. For the CDR3, the DNA is TGTGCCAGCAGCCAAGAAGGGGGGTCGGGACAGGGTCTCACCGGGGAGCTGTTTTTT. The V call is TRBV3-1, the J call TRBJ2-2; 9 bases align to TRBD1. The J segment lost 4 bases and the V segment lost 0 bases, leaving 12 bases of the junction unmatched. This CDR3 region has 19 residues. From germline, CDR1 is LGHDT and CDR2 YNNKEL (reference sequence). The complete variable domain, with remaining parts taken from reference TRBV3-1 and TRBJ2-2, reads DTAVSQTPKYLVTQMGNDKSIKCEQNLGHDTMYWYKQDSKKFLKIMFSYNNKELIINETVPNRFSPKSPDKAHLNLHINSLELGDSAVYFCASSQEGGSGQGLTGELFFGEGSRLTVL.

Details on this clonotype: This may stem from a read error, because a much larger clone lies one nucleotide away. This chain uses TRBV25-1 with TRBJ2-2; 7 positions agree with TRBD1. Germline V lookup: CDR1 MGHDK, CDR2 SYGVNS. This CDR3 is 16 amino acids long. The CDR3 loop is CAGSEEPGQYTGELFF. Written as DNA, the CDR3 is TGTGCCGGCAGTGAAGAACCGGGACAGTACACCGGGGAGCTGTTTTTT. The full variable domain, completed using reference TRBV25-1 and TRBJ2-2, is EADIYQTPRYLVIGTGKKITLECSQTMGHDKMYWYQQDPGMELHLIHYSYGVNSTEKGDLSSESTVSRIRTEHFPLTLESARPSHTSQYLCAGSEEPGQYTGELFFGEGSRLTVL.

This clonotype was detected many times. For the CDR3, the DNA is TGTGCCAGCAGTGTAAACAATGAGCAGTTCTTC. Translating gives CASSVNNEQFF. The chain is built from TRBV28 and TRBJ2-1; unclear D gene. Per the germline V gene, CDR1 is MDHEN and CDR2 is SYDVKM. Between the trimmed V and J ends, which lost 5 bases and 5 bases, there was a span of 4 bases. The CDR3 is 11 residues long.